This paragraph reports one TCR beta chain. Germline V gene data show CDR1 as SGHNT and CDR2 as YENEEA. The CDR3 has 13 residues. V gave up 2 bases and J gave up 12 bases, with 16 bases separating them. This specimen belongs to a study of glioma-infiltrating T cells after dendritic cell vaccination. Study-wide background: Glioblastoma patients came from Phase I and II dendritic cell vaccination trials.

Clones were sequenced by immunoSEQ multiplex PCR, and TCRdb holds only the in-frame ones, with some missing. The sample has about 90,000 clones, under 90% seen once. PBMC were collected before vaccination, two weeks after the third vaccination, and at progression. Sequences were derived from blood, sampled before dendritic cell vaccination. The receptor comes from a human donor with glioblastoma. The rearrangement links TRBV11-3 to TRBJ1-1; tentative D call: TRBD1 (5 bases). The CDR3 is CASSLIKDTATFF. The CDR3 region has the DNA TGTGCCAGCAGCTTAATTAAGGACACTGCAACTTTCTTT.